This TCR beta chain comes out of a study of control samples from healthy donors and cancer patients. Profiling relied on immunoSEQ multiplex PCR, and the TCRdb table lists in-frame clones only, not all of them. The table records 76,000 or so clones, roughly 90% of them present only once. Germline V CDR1 and CDR2: SEHNR, FQNEAQ (reference sequence). Deletions cut 0 bases from V and 3 bases from J, with 5 bases between. The CDR3 has 13 residues. Sequencing was done on a sample of PBMCs. The genes are TRBV7-9 and TRBJ1-1; D is uncertain. The receptor was derived from a woman between 50 and 59 years old with colorectal cancer. The chain's CDR3 is CASSLARYTEAFF. CDR3 DNA sequence: TGTGCCAGCAGCTTAGCGAGGTACACTGAAGCTTTCTTT.